The 11 T cell receptor beta chains presented below share a single source sample, sequenced in a study of cytomegalovirus exposure and HLA in healthy donors. Amplification used 60 Vbeta primers and 13 Jbeta primers. Clones were sequenced by immunoSEQ multiplex PCR, and TCRdb holds only the in-frame ones, with some missing. The sample shows tens of thousands of clones, around 73% of them seen only once. Material for sequencing was PBMCs. The receptor source for this set is a man aged 45-65 years in good health and CMV-seronegative.

The chain combines TRBV14 with TRBJ1-2; the D gene is possibly TRBD1 (6 bases). This CDR3 has 14 residues. Germline CDR1 and CDR2: SGHDN and FVKESK. The V and J ends lost 0 bases and 4 bases respectively, with 9 bases between them. The CDR3 protein is CASSQDLGGYGYTF. The CDR3 region has the DNA TGTGCCAGCAGCCAAGATCTAGGGGGCTATGGCTACACCTTC.

The V and J genes are TRBV7-3 and TRBJ2-3; TRBD1 is a possible D gene (6 bases). Trimming pared 5 bases from V and 6 bases from J, leaving 12 bases between. The germline V gene has CDR1 SGHTA and CDR2 FQGTGA. The CDR3 is 13 residues long. The CDR3 sequence: CASSDYREDTQYF. Written as DNA, the CDR3 is TGTGCCAGCAGCGACTACAGGGAGGATACGCAGTATTTT.

The J gene is TRBJ2-7, the V gene TRBV13, with D unresolved. Germline CDR1 and CDR2: PRHDT and FYEKMQ (reference sequence). The CDR3 consists of 12 residues. V was clipped by 5 bases and J by 6 bases, with 11 bases between them. The CDR3 is CASSLLRSEQYF. The CDR3 DNA sequence: TGTGCCAGCAGCCTCCTGCGGTCCGAGCAGTACTTC.

The chain uses TRBV6-6 and TRBJ2-3; TRBD2 aligns across 11 bases. The length of the CDR3 is 16 residues. From germline, CDR1 is MNHNY and CDR2 SVGAGI (reference sequence). The V gene end was trimmed by 6 bases and the J gene end by 6 bases; junction bases not matched to a gene: 11. In DNA, the CDR3 is TGTGCCAGCAGGCGGACTAGCGGGCCAACCTTTGATACGCAGTATTTT. This encodes CASRRTSGPTFDTQYF.

The chain employs TRBV6-6 and TRBJ2-2, with 8 bases that match TRBD1. The germline CDR1 and CDR2 sequences are MNHNY and SVGAGI (reference sequence). With 0 bases clipped from V and 5 bases from J, the junction kept 5 bases outside the gene matches. This CDR3 spans 16 amino acids. The CDR3 protein is CASSYSTRGRTGELFF. Written as DNA, the CDR3 is TGTGCCAGCAGTTACTCGACCAGGGGGCGAACCGGGGAGCTGTTTTTT.

The J gene is TRBJ1-5, the V gene TRBV6-5; D gene uncertain. The CDR3 is 12 residues long. Germline CDR1 and CDR2: MNHEY and SVGAGI. V lost 11 bases and J 8 bases, leaving 16 bases between the germline ends. CDR3 loop: CASKQGDKPQHF. The CDR3 bases are TGTGCCTCCAAGCAAGGAGATAAGCCCCAGCATTTT.

The chain joins TRBV27 to TRBJ1-6, with 8 bases that match TRBD1. Germline lookup yields CDR1 MNHEY and CDR2 SMNVEV (reference sequence). With V trimmed by 7 bases and J by 8 bases, 22 bases remained unmatched. The CDR3 length is 19 residues. The CDR3 sequence: CASTAPPSSGQGVDSPLHF. The CDR3 DNA follows: TGTGCCAGCACCGCCCCCCCTTCGAGCGGACAGGGCGTGGATTCACCCCTCCACTTT.

CDR3 coding DNA: TGCGCCAGCAGCTTAGCTCCCAGGGGGGACACTGAAGCTTTCTTT. It codes for CASSLAPRGDTEAFF. The rearrangement uses TRBV5-1 and TRBJ1-1, with TRBD1 identical over 7 bases. The CDR3 contains 15 residues. J was trimmed by 3 bases and V by 2 bases; bases with no gene match: 7. CDR1 and CDR2 from the germline V gene are SGHRS and YFSETQ. Combining the CDR3 with reference TRBV5-1 and TRBJ1-1 gives the whole variable domain KAGVTQTPRYLIKTRGQQVTLSCSPISGHRSVSWYQQTPGQGLQFLFEYFSETQRNKGNFPGRFSGRQFSNSRSEMNVSTLELGDSALYLCASSLAPRGDTEAFFGQGTRLTVV.

The rearrangement joins TRBV2 to TRBJ1-1, with TRBD1 matching over 10 bases. Germline CDR1 reads SNHLY; CDR2 reads FYNNEI. The CDR3 covers 16 residues. Losses at the gene ends were 3 bases for V and 0 bases for J; bases not matched to a gene: 4. CDR3 sequence (DNA): TGTGCCAGCAGTGAGACAGGGGGCGGGCTGAACACTGAAGCTTTCTTT. Protein: CASSETGGGLNTEAFF. Supplemented by reference TRBV2 and TRBJ1-1, the full variable domain reads EPEVTQTPSHQVTQMGQEVILRCVPISNHLYFYWYRQILGQKVEFLVSFYNNEISEKSEIFDDQFSVERPDGSNFTLKIRSTKLEDSAMYFCASSETGGGLNTEAFFGQGTRLTVV.

The chain carries TRBV6-7 and TRBJ2-5; 7 nucleotides align to TRBD2. TRBV6-7 counts as an open reading frame of uncertain function. The CDR3 is 18 residues long. Germline trimming cut 0 bases from V and 5 bases from J; bases unmatched to any gene: 15. The CDR3 loop is CASSYSRYPHAGVETQYF. The CDR3 nucleotides read TGTGCCAGCAGTTACTCGAGATATCCCCATGCGGGAGTTGAGACCCAGTACTTC.

This clone was seen a handful of times. The chain links TRBV6-1 to TRBJ1-1; possible D gene TRBD1, 5 bases. The CDR3 runs to 13 residues. Germline CDR1 and CDR2: MNHNS and SASEGT. The germline V and J ends were trimmed by 7 bases and 7 bases, with 16 bases remaining between them. CDR3 nucleotide sequence: TGTGCCAGCACGGGCCAAAGAACAGGTGAAGCTTTCTTT. This gives the protein CASTGQRTGEAFF.